These 18 T cell receptor beta chains were sequenced from one sample in a study of blood T cell repertoires in COVID-19. Repertoires were generated with immunoSEQ multiplex PCR, while TCRdb's copy carries only in-frame clones and drops some. The repertoire holds roughly 40,000 clones, with under 80% as singletons. Sequenced material: peripheral blood. The receptor set was obtained from a man aged 80 or over with acute or convalescent COVID-19.

The chain employs TRBV6-5 and TRBJ2-7; D is undetermined. The CDR3 consists of 15 residues. Trimming shortened V by 1 base and J by 6 bases, and 16 bases separated the two germline ends. Germline loops: CDR1 MNHEY, CDR2 SVGAGI. The CDR3 is CASSYWAPDSSEQYF. CDR3 coding DNA: TGTGCCAGCAGTTACTGGGCTCCCGATTCCAGCGAGCAGTACTTC.

V and J are TRBV6-1 and TRBJ1-1; D is uncertain. The germline gives CDR1 MNHNS, CDR2 SASEGT. V shed 5 bases and J shed 5 bases, with 12 bases lying between them. This CDR3 has 13 residues. The CDR3 protein is CASSTDLGTEAFF. The CDR3 bases are TGTGCCAGCAGTACCGACCTCGGGACTGAAGCTTTCTTT.

The rearrangement joins TRBV11-2 to TRBJ2-7; 8 positions match TRBD2. The length of the CDR3 is 15 residues. The germline V gene has CDR1 SGHAT and CDR2 FQNNGV. V lost 5 bases to trimming and J lost 2 bases; unmatched junction nucleotides: 8. The CDR3 here is CASSPLGGETYEQYF. DNA of the CDR3: TGTGCCAGCAGCCCCCTCGGGGGGGAAACCTACGAGCAGTACTTC.

The V gene is TRBV21-1, the J gene TRBJ1-5; TRBD1 was called by the table and not checked on the DNA. TRBV21-1 corresponds to a pseudogene. CDR3 length equals 14 residues. The CDR3, as DNA: TGTGCCAGCAGGGACAGGAAGGGCAATCAGCCCCAGCATTTT. It specifies CASRDRKGNQPQHF.

In its sample, this clone was seen once. The rearrangement links TRBV13 to TRBJ2-1; 8 nucleotides match TRBD2. V was pared by 0 bases and J by 0 bases, with 1 base of the junction left unmatched. CDR1 is PRHDT, CDR2 FYEKMQ, per germline (reference sequence). The CDR3 spans 16 residues. The CDR3: CASSLGAGGSYNEQFF. In nucleotides, the CDR3 is TGTGCCAGCAGCTTAGGGGCGGGAGGCTCCTACAATGAGCAGTTCTTC. The entire variable domain, with the rest obtained from reference TRBV13 and TRBJ2-1, is as follows: AAGVIQSPRHLIKEKRETATLKCYPIPRHDTVYWYQQGPGQDPQFLISFYEKMQSDKGSIPDRFSAQQFSDYHSELNMSSLELGDSALYFCASSLGAGGSYNEQFFGPGTRLTVL.

Only one count was recorded for this clone. The rearrangement joins TRBV4-1 to TRBJ2-3, with TRBD2 matching over 13 bases. In germline, CDR1 is MGHRA, CDR2 YSYEKL. CDR3 length: 17 residues. V dropped 1 base and J dropped 2; count of bases not matched to a gene: 3. Here the CDR3 reads CASSQATSGRVTDTQYF. The CDR3, as DNA: TGCGCCAGCAGCCAAGCCACTAGCGGGAGGGTCACAGATACGCAGTATTTT.

V usage is TRBV4-1 and J usage is TRBJ2-1; no clear D. The CDR3 has 15 residues. The germline V gene has CDR1 MGHRA and CDR2 YSYEKL. Trimming left V 0 bases short and J 8 bases short, with 14 bases between. CDR3 protein: CASSQEKLPRDEQFF. For the CDR3, the DNA is TGCGCCAGCAGCCAAGAGAAGCTCCCAAGAGATGAGCAGTTCTTC.

J is TRBJ1-6 and V is TRBV9; 7 positions agree with TRBD1. Germline V gene lookup returns CDR1 SGDLS and CDR2 YYNGEE. J gave up 9 bases and V 0 bases, and 0 bases lay outside the gene matches. The CDR3 length is 13 residues. CDR3 amino acids: CASSVGDSSPLHF. For the CDR3, the DNA is TGTGCCAGCAGCGTAGGGGACAGTTCACCCCTCCACTTT.

This clone was seen a handful of times. The rearrangement links TRBV9 to TRBJ2-2; the match to TRBD1 covers 7 bases. With 3 bases clipped from V and 4 bases from J, the junction kept 6 bases outside the gene matches. The CDR3 is 15 residues long. The V gene's germline CDR1 is SGDLS and CDR2 YYNGEE. The DNA for the CDR3 is TGTGCCAGCAGCGGCACAGGGGTGGGCACCGGGGAGCTGTTTTTT. Translating gives CASSGTGVGTGELFF.

This clone was detected once. The rearrangement uses TRBV2 and TRBJ2-5; the match to TRBD1 covers 8 bases. The CDR3 extends over 14 amino acids. Germline assignment: CDR1 SNHLY and CDR2 FYNNEI. V shed 6 bases and J 4 bases; nucleotides not matched to a gene: 7. The CDR3 DNA follows: TGTGCCAGCAGGGACATACAGGGGGGAGAGACCCAGTACTTC. Its translation: CASRDIQGGETQYF.

The chain links TRBV19 to TRBJ2-1, with 7 bases that match TRBD2. CDR3 length: 15 amino acids. The V segment lost 6 bases and the J segment 8 bases; nucleotides outside the gene matches: 13. CDR1 and CDR2 from the germline V gene are LNHDA and SQIVND (reference sequence). The CDR3 here is CASRPPGLLSDEQFF. CDR3 coding DNA: TGTGCCAGTAGACCGCCGGGACTACTCTCCGATGAGCAGTTCTTC.

The CDR3 reads CASSLPQGGHEQYF. CDR3 nucleotide sequence: TGTGCCAGCAGTTTACCCCAGGGGGGCCACGAGCAGTACTTC. The rearrangement joins TRBV28 to TRBJ2-7; a possible D gene is TRBD1 (7 bases). The CDR3 consists of 14 residues. Germline CDR1 reads MDHEN; CDR2 reads SYDVKM. Trimming pared 2 bases from V and 5 bases from J, leaving 13 bases between.

This clone was detected only a few times. The chain is built from TRBV28 and TRBJ1-6; a weak D match, TRBD1 (5 bases). CDR1 is MDHEN and CDR2 is SYDVKM in the germline V gene. The CDR3 covers 14 residues. Trimming took off 5 bases at V and 8 bases at J, with 13 bases between the two ends. CDR3 loop: CASSLSQGHSPLHF. CDR3 bases: TGTGCCAGCAGTCTGAGTCAGGGTCATTCACCCCTCCACTTT.

This chain joins TRBV7-2 and TRBJ2-7; TRBD2 might be the D (6 bases). This CDR3 spans 15 amino acids. Trimming removed 7 bases at V and 2 bases at J, with 18 bases between. CDR1 and CDR2 (germline): SGHTA, FQGNSA. The CDR3 DNA follows: TGTGCCAGCACAGACGGCGGGACGGCAACCTACGAGCAGTACTTC. This sequence encodes CASTDGGTATYEQYF.

This chain links TRBV28 with TRBJ2-3, with D possibly matching TRBD1 (6 bases). CDR1 and CDR2 from the germline V gene are MDHEN and SYDVKM. V dropped 5 bases and J dropped 4 bases, with 13 bases sitting between them. This CDR3 spans 14 amino acids. The CDR3 region is CASSPWDTSDTQYF. CDR3 sequence (DNA): TGTGCCAGCAGTCCCTGGGACACCTCAGATACGCAGTATTTT.

DNA of the CDR3: TGCGCCAGCAGTCGGACAGGGAACACTGAAGCTTTCTTT. Residues: CASSRTGNTEAFF. The genes are TRBV5-1 and TRBJ1-1, with 7 nucleotides matching TRBD1. The CDR3 sequence is 13 residues long. Germline CDR1 is SGHRS and CDR2 is YFSETQ. V trimming: 5 bases; J trimming: 1 base; junction bases outside the gene matches: 2.

This clone was observed a handful of times. This sequence joins TRBV2 and TRBJ1-1; D is unclear. This CDR3 comprises 13 residues. Germline V CDR1 and CDR2: SNHLY, FYNNEI. V dropped 5 bases and J dropped 10 bases, with 17 bases sitting between them. CDR3 coding DNA: TGTGCCAGCAGTACGTCCGTGAGGCAGAGAGCTTTCTTT. This codes for CASSTSVRQRAFF.

J is TRBJ2-5 and V is TRBV28; D perhaps matches TRBD1 (5 bases). The CDR3 length is 14 residues. The V end lost 5 bases, the J end lost 2 bases, and 12 bases lay between the germline ends. The germline gives CDR1 MDHEN, CDR2 SYDVKM. This CDR3 reads CASSKTDRQETQYF. CDR3 bases: TGTGCCAGCAGTAAGACCGACAGACAAGAGACCCAGTACTTC.